Presented here are 19 T cell receptor beta chains from one specimen sequenced in a study of T-cell memory formation after mild COVID-19. Each CDR3 protein is one row after TCRdb ran MiXCR on the 5' RACE reads. The profile shows approximately 100,000 distinct CDR3 sequences, about a sixth of them singletons. The sequenced material came from PBMCs or a T cell subset sorted from them (not recorded which). These receptors came from an adult woman who had mild COVID-19 (a few samples of this study predate the infection). Cell type and time point are not known.

This clonotype was seen more than once but under ten times. The rearrangement joins TRBV6-2 or TRBV6-3 to TRBJ2-1, with TRBD2 identical over 7 bases. Germline loops: CDR1 MNHEY, CDR2 SVGEGT. Losses at the gene ends were 10 bases for V and 10 bases for J; bases not matched to a gene: 7. The CDR3 covers 11 residues. CDR3 coding DNA: TGTGCCACCAGCGGGGTCGGCGAGCAGTTCTTC. Protein: CATSGVGEQFF.

This clonotype turned up a few times. The chain is built from TRBV20-1 and TRBJ1-1; D is perhaps TRBD1 (5 bases). This CDR3 region has 16 residues. The germline V gene has CDR1 DFQATT and CDR2 SNEGSKA (reference sequence). V was pared by 6 bases and J by 1 base, with 21 bases between. The CDR3 nucleotides read TGCAGTGCGATGAGCGCCAAGGGGCCCAAGAACACTGAAGCTTTCTTT. It yields the protein CSAMSAKGPKNTEAFF.

This rearrangement joins TRBV4-1 to TRBJ2-1; D remains ambiguous. Germline values: CDR1 MGHRA, CDR2 YSYEKL. CDR3 size: 15 residues. Trimming took off 0 bases at V and 8 bases at J, with 14 bases between the two ends. CDR3 residues: CASSQENRAVDEQFF. DNA of the CDR3: TGCGCCAGCAGCCAAGAAAATAGGGCGGTGGATGAGCAGTTCTTC.

The chain is built from TRBV11-1 and TRBJ2-7; TRBD1 agrees at 9 bases. Per germline, CDR1 SGHAT and CDR2 FQDESV (reference sequence). This CDR3 has 15 amino acids. V trimming: 5 bases; J trimming: 2 bases; junction bases outside the gene matches: 7. The CDR3 sequence is CASSPLGQGTYEQYF. CDR3 nucleotide sequence: TGTGCCAGCAGCCCTCTGGGACAGGGAACCTACGAGCAGTACTTC.

The chain links TRBV6-5 to TRBJ2-7; 8 nucleotides agree with TRBD1. This CDR3 region has 16 residues. V shed 5 bases and J 5 bases; nucleotides not matched to a gene: 14. Germline CDR1 and CDR2: MNHEY and SVGAGI. The CDR3 DNA reads as TGTGCCAGCAGTCCCTCCTTATACCCGGACAGGGACGAGCAGTACTTC. Protein: CASSPSLYPDRDEQYF.

There are many counts of this clonotype. The chain combines TRBV7-6 with TRBJ2-1; D unresolved. This CDR3 has 11 residues. Trimming removed 3 bases from V and 7 bases from J, with 4 bases in between. CDR1 and CDR2 (germline): SGHVS, FNYEAQ. The CDR3 is CASSLLNEQFF. The CDR3 region has the DNA TGTGCCAGCAGCTTGTTAAATGAGCAGTTCTTC.

The rearrangement joins TRBV11-1 to TRBJ2-7; TRBD1 matches 9 bases. The trim removed 2 bases at V and 3 bases at J, leaving 11 bases unmatched. The length of the CDR3 is 17 residues. Per germline, CDR1 SGHAT and CDR2 FQDESV (reference sequence). This chain's CDR3 is CASSLRLPGQGFYEQYF. CDR3 sequence (DNA): TGTGCCAGCAGCTTACGCCTACCGGGACAGGGATTCTACGAGCAGTACTTC.

This clonotype has just a few counts. The chain recombines TRBV5-1 with TRBJ2-1, with 12 bases that match TRBD1. CDR1 SGHRS and CDR2 YFSETQ come from the germline V gene. V shed 1 base, J shed 8 bases, and the junction held 4 bases outside the gene matches. The CDR3 is 15 amino acids. The CDR3 DNA sequence: TGCGCCAGCAGCTTGTTGGGACAGGGGGCCGATGAGCAGTTCTTC. It specifies CASSLLGQGADEQFF.

This chain uses TRBV4-1 with TRBJ1-6, with D perhaps matching TRBD1 (5 bases). Germline CDR1 reads MGHRA; CDR2 reads YSYEKL. V lost 1 base to trimming and J lost 8 bases, with 9 bases between them. There are 14 residues in the CDR3. CDR3 sequence reads: CASSQVTGYSPLHF. In nucleotides, the CDR3 is TGCGCCAGCAGCCAAGTTACAGGCTATTCACCCCTCCACTTT.

The table lists this clonotype with a few counts. The J gene is TRBJ2-1, the V gene TRBV5-6; possible D gene TRBD2, 5 bases. The V and J ends lost 4 bases and 3 bases respectively, with 8 bases between them. Germline CDR1 reads SGHDT; CDR2 reads YYEEEE. CDR3 length equals 13 residues. In DNA form, the CDR3 reads TGTGCCAGCAGCCACGGGGACTACAATGAGCAGTTCTTC. Its translation is CASSHGDYNEQFF.

This sequence joins TRBV25-1 and TRBJ2-7; D may be TRBD1 (6 bases). CDR1 is MGHDK, CDR2 SYGVNS, per germline. The CDR3 extends over 16 amino acids. Trimming removed 0 bases from V and 0 bases from J, with 12 bases in between. The CDR3 region has the DNA TGTGCCAGCAGTGAATATACAGGGAGCGCCTCCTACGAGCAGTACTTC. Amino acid sequence: CASSEYTGSASYEQYF.

This clonotype was recorded a few times. The chain employs TRBV12-3 or TRBV12-4 and TRBJ2-7; 9 nucleotides line up with TRBD2. The length of the CDR3 is 18 residues. The trim removed 0 bases at V and 1 base at J, leaving 10 bases unmatched. CDR3 DNA sequence: TGTGCCAGCAGTTTAGCGCACCTCTCTAGCGGGGAATCCTACGAGCAGTACTTC. This codes for CASSLAHLSSGESYEQYF.

This clonotype has just a few counts. The V and J genes are TRBV7-6 and TRBJ2-7; maybe TRBD1 (5 bases). Germline CDR1 reads SGHVS; CDR2 reads FNYEAQ. V was shortened by 5 bases and J by 3 bases, with 17 bases between the two germline ends. The length of the CDR3 is 15 residues. The CDR3 reads CASSRSDQGSYEQYF. In nucleotides, the CDR3 is TGTGCCAGCAGCCGGAGCGACCAGGGAAGCTACGAGCAGTACTTC.

This clonotype was counted only a few times. CDR3 nucleotide sequence: TGCAGTGCTAGAGGGAGGGGCGACAATGAGCAGTTCTTC. Residues: CSARGRGDNEQFF. This chain joins TRBV20-1 and TRBJ2-1, with D possibly matching TRBD2 (6 bases). The CDR3 totals 13 residues. Germline assignment: CDR1 DFQATT and CDR2 SNEGSKA (reference sequence). The V end lost 1 base, the J end lost 5 bases, and 9 bases lay between the germline ends.

This clonotype was recorded a few times. V usage is TRBV6-5 and J usage is TRBJ2-2; 7 bases are a match to TRBD1. J lost 0 bases, V lost 5 bases, and 3 bases had no gene match. The length of the CDR3 is 15 residues. CDR1 and CDR2 (germline): MNHEY, SVGAGI. The CDR3 nucleotides are TGTGCCAGCAGTCCAGGACAGGCGAACACCGGGGAGCTGTTTTTT. Residues: CASSPGQANTGELFF.

This chain uses TRBV19 with TRBJ2-3, with 9 bases fitting TRBD2. CDR1 LNHDA and CDR2 SQIVND come from the germline V gene (reference sequence). This CDR3 has 18 amino acids. With V trimmed by 5 bases and J by 2 bases, 14 bases remained unmatched. CDR3 nucleotides: TGTGCCAGTAGTCCCCGTTTGGCGGGAGGGCCTCCCACAGATACGCAGTATTTT. Translating it yields CASSPRLAGGPPTDTQYF.

The chain uses TRBV4-1 and TRBJ2-7; 8 nucleotides agree with TRBD1. The CDR3 loop spans 17 amino acids. The V segment lost 1 base and the J segment 2 bases; nucleotides outside the gene matches: 10. In germline, CDR1 is MGHRA, CDR2 YSYEKL. This CDR3 reads CASSQVLSAGGPYEQYF. The CDR3 coding sequence is TGCGCCAGCAGCCAAGTATTATCGGCAGGGGGCCCCTACGAGCAGTACTTC.

This clonotype turned up a few times. The chain links TRBV4-1 to TRBJ1-2, with D uncertain. Germline values: CDR1 MGHRA, CDR2 YSYEKL. The CDR3 totals 15 residues. The V and J ends lost 6 bases and 8 bases respectively, with 22 bases between them. CDR3 protein: CASSRPDGGVRGYTF. CDR3 nucleotides: TGCGCCAGCAGTCGACCTGACGGCGGGGTACGCGGCTACACCTTC.

This chain uses TRBV5-4 with TRBJ2-5, with 7 bases identical to TRBD1. The germline V gene encodes CDR1 SGHNT and CDR2 YYREEE (reference sequence). The CDR3 totals 15 residues. Trimming at V came to 0 bases and at J to 3 bases, leaving 5 bases not matched to a gene. The CDR3 bases are TGTGCCAGCAGCTTGGACTTCGACAGGGAAGAGACCCAGTACTTC. Encoded protein: CASSLDFDREETQYF.